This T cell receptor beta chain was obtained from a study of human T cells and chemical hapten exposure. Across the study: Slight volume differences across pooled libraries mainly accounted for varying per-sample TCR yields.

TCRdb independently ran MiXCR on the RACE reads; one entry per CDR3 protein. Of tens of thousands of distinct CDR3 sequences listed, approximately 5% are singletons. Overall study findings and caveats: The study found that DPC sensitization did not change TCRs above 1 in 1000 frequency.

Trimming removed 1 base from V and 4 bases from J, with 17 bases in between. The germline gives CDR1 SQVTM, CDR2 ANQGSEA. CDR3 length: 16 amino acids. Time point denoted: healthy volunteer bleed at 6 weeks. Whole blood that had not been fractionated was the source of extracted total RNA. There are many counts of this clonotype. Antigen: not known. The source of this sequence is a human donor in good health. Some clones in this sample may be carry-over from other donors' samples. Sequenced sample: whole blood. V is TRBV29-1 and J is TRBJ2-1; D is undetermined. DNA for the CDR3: TGCAGCGTTGAAGGCCTTGAGTCCGCTAGGTACAATGAGCAGTTCTTC. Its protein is CSVEGLESARYNEQFF.